This TCR beta chain was sequenced during a study of blood T cell repertoires in COVID-19. About the research overall: Material from acute and convalescent COVID-19 was sourced from the United States, Italy and Spain.

Measured with immunoSEQ multiplex PCR; TCRdb has only the in-frame clones, and not every one. The table records 200,000 to 300,000 clones, about 80% of them present only once. Trimming stripped 6 bases from V and 6 bases from J, with 14 bases between. Germline CDR1 ENHRY, CDR2 SYGVKD. The CDR3 consists of 14 residues. The chain joins TRBV10-3 to TRBJ2-2; possible D gene TRBD1, 5 bases. The sequence came from a woman aged 80 or over with acute or convalescent COVID-19. What was sequenced was peripheral blood. The CDR3 loop reads CAISLLPGPGELFF. In nucleotides, the CDR3 is TGTGCCATCAGCCTTTTACCAGGGCCCGGGGAGCTGTTTTTT.